These T cell receptor beta chains were read from a single sample in a study of Ad26.COV2.S vaccination and SARS-CoV-2 variants. Clones were read by immunoSEQ multiplex PCR, and TCRdb kept only the in-frame ones, dropping some. The table has about 350,000 clones, less than 90% seen once. The sequencing used peripheral blood, collected in a trial of Ad26.COV2.S vaccine versus placebo. Receptor source: a person aged 18-60 years who received the Ad26.COV2.S COVID-19 vaccine or a placebo. Both conserved end residues are part of each CDR3. The D gene is left open where the match is weak. Expanded clones are given a class, and other clones once, few, many or no size at all.

d_gene: TRBD2; v_gene: TRBV6-5; abundance: .; j_gene: TRBJ2-7; CDR3aa: CASSFSGVSSYEQYF; CDR3nt: TGTGCCAGCAGTTTTAGCGGGGTTAGCTCCTACGAGCAGTACTTC
d_gene: TRBD1; v_gene: TRBV19; abundance: .; j_gene: TRBJ1-2; CDR3aa: CASSITPTGSNYGYTF; CDR3nt: TGTGCCAGTAGTATCACACCGACAGGGAGTAACTATGGCTACACCTTC
d_gene: .; v_gene: TRBV29-1; abundance: .; j_gene: TRBJ1-1; CDR3aa: CSVAGHTEAFF; CDR3nt: TGCAGCGTTGCTGGGCACACTGAAGCTTTCTTT
d_gene: .; v_gene: TRBV6-1; abundance: .; j_gene: TRBJ2-1; CDR3aa: CASSEILLAAPYNEQFF; CDR3nt: TGTGCCAGCAGTGAGATTTTGCTGGCGGCTCCCTACAATGAGCAGTTCTTC
d_gene: .; v_gene: TRBV7-2; abundance: .; j_gene: TRBJ1-4; CDR3aa: CASSLGGLTNEKLFF; CDR3nt: TGTGCCAGCAGCTTAGGCGGGTTAACTAATGAAAAACTGTTTTTT
d_gene: .; v_gene: TRBV5-4; abundance: .; j_gene: TRBJ2-2; CDR3aa: CASSLPTGELFF; CDR3nt: TGTGCCAGCAGCCTCCCCACCGGGGAGCTGTTTTTT
d_gene: .; v_gene: TRBV7-3; abundance: once; j_gene: TRBJ2-1; CDR3aa: CASSFPRGRVGLYNEQFF; CDR3nt: TGTGCCAGCAGCTTCCCACGGGGCCGCGTTGGGTTATACAATGAGCAGTTCTTC
d_gene: .; v_gene: TRBV6-6; abundance: .; j_gene: TRBJ1-4; CDR3aa: CASSYRGTNEKLFF; CDR3nt: TGTGCCAGCAGTTACCGGGGCACTAATGAAAAACTGTTTTTT
d_gene: TRBD2; v_gene: TRBV11-3; abundance: .; j_gene: TRBJ2-1; CDR3aa: CASSLGLAGDYEQFF; CDR3nt: TGTGCCAGCAGCTTGGGACTAGCGGGAGATTATGAGCAGTTCTTC
d_gene: .; v_gene: TRBV7-2; abundance: .; j_gene: TRBJ2-7; CDR3aa: CASSLSSRSSYEQYF; CDR3nt: TGTGCCAGCAGCTTAAGTTCACGGAGCTCCTACGAGCAGTACTTC
d_gene: TRBD2; v_gene: TRBV7-3; abundance: .; j_gene: TRBJ2-3; CDR3aa: CASSSPGLESDTQYF; CDR3nt: TGTGCCAGCAGCAGCCCGGGACTAGAGTCGGATACGCAGTATTTT
d_gene: TRBD1; v_gene: TRBV7-2; abundance: .; j_gene: TRBJ1-5; CDR3aa: CASSPRDRDYSNQPQHF; CDR3nt: TGTGCCAGCAGCCCTAGGGACAGGGACTATAGCAATCAGCCCCAGCATTTT
d_gene: .; v_gene: TRBV7-9; abundance: few; j_gene: TRBJ1-2; CDR3aa: CASSLYREYGYTF; CDR3nt: TGTGCCAGCAGCTTGTACAGGGAGTATGGCTACACCTTC
d_gene: TRBD1; v_gene: TRBV5-1; abundance: .; j_gene: TRBJ1-1; CDR3aa: CASRDTGGNTEAFF; CDR3nt: TGCGCCAGCAGAGACACAGGGGGGAACACTGAAGCTTTCTTT
d_gene: .; v_gene: TRBV12-5; abundance: once; j_gene: TRBJ2-2; CDR3aa: CASGWGASNTGELFF; CDR3nt: TGTGCTAGTGGTTGGGGTGCTTCAAACACCGGGGAGCTGTTTTTT
d_gene: .; v_gene: TRBV7-9; abundance: .; j_gene: TRBJ1-1; CDR3aa: CASSLADMDAFF; CDR3nt: TGTGCCAGCAGCTTAGCGGACATGGATGCTTTCTTT
d_gene: .; v_gene: TRBV3-1/TRBV3-2; abundance: .; j_gene: TRBJ2-3; CDR3aa: CASSQGRRTQYF; CDR3nt: TGTGCCAGCAGCCAAGGCCGTAGGACGCAGTATTTT
d_gene: .; v_gene: TRBV12-5; abundance: .; j_gene: TRBJ2-5; CDR3aa: CASGLALGQIQETQYF; CDR3nt: TGTGCTAGTGGTTTGGCCCTCGGACAGATTCAAGAGACCCAGTACTTC
d_gene: TRBD2; v_gene: TRBV19; abundance: .; j_gene: TRBJ2-7; CDR3aa: CASSIPRGAGGPYEQYF; CDR3nt: TGTGCCAGTAGTATCCCCCGAGGAGCGGGAGGGCCTTACGAGCAGTACTTC
d_gene: .; v_gene: TRBV2; abundance: many; j_gene: TRBJ1-1; CDR3aa: CASIEGVGTEAFF; CDR3nt: TGTGCCAGCATTGAAGGGGTAGGCACTGAAGCTTTCTTT
d_gene: TRBD2; v_gene: TRBV7-2; abundance: .; j_gene: TRBJ2-7; CDR3aa: CASSVTTSGTTYEQYF; CDR3nt: TGTGCCAGCAGCGTTACTACTAGCGGAACTACCTACGAGCAGTACTTC
d_gene: TRBD1; v_gene: TRBV9; abundance: .; j_gene: TRBJ2-1; CDR3aa: CASSVTRQGVDNEQFF; CDR3nt: TGTGCCAGCAGCGTCACGAGACAGGGGGTAGACAATGAGCAGTTCTTC
d_gene: TRBD1; v_gene: TRBV18; abundance: .; j_gene: TRBJ2-7; CDR3aa: CASSTGTGAHEQYF; CDR3nt: TGTGCCAGCTCAACCGGGACAGGGGCCCACGAGCAGTACTTC
d_gene: TRBD1; v_gene: TRBV25-1; abundance: .; j_gene: TRBJ2-7; CDR3aa: CASSESRGRRNDEQYF; CDR3nt: TGTGCCAGCAGTGAATCAAGGGGGCGTAGAAACGACGAGCAGTACTTC
d_gene: .; v_gene: TRBV10-3; abundance: .; j_gene: TRBJ2-7; CDR3aa: CAISESNGPYEQYF; CDR3nt: TGTGCCATCAGTGAGTCAAACGGACCCTACGAGCAGTACTTC
d_gene: .; v_gene: TRBV5-1; abundance: .; j_gene: TRBJ2-1; CDR3aa: CASSFQGSYNEQFF; CDR3nt: TGCGCCAGCAGCTTTCAGGGGTCCTACAATGAGCAGTTCTTC
d_gene: TRBD1; v_gene: TRBV2; abundance: .; j_gene: TRBJ1-5; CDR3aa: CASVRGRDQPQHF; CDR3nt: TGTGCCAGCGTGAGGGGGCGCGATCAGCCCCAGCATTTT
d_gene: .; v_gene: TRBV11-1; abundance: .; j_gene: TRBJ1-2; CDR3aa: CASSPPGPGIYGYTF; CDR3nt: TGTGCCAGCAGCCCACCGGGGCCGGGGATCTATGGCTACACCTTC
d_gene: .; v_gene: TRBV5-5; abundance: .; j_gene: TRBJ1-5; CDR3aa: CASSPRAGSEPQHF; CDR3nt: TGTGCCAGCAGCCCGAGGGCAGGGTCAGAACCCCAGCATTTT
d_gene: TRBD2; v_gene: TRBV11-2; abundance: few; j_gene: TRBJ2-2; CDR3aa: CASKPGGVYTGELFF; CDR3nt: TGTGCCAGCAAGCCCGGGGGGGTGTACACCGGGGAGCTGTTTTTT
d_gene: .; v_gene: TRBV3-1/TRBV3-2; abundance: .; j_gene: TRBJ1-6; CDR3aa: CASSQVTRSSTNSPLHF; CDR3nt: TGTGCCAGCAGCCAAGTGACTCGGAGTTCCACTAATTCACCCCTCCACTTT
d_gene: TRBD1; v_gene: TRBV7-2; abundance: few; j_gene: TRBJ1-5; CDR3aa: CASSPRQGDLGQPQHF; CDR3nt: TGTGCCAGCAGCCCAAGACAGGGGGATTTGGGTCAGCCCCAGCATTTT
d_gene: TRBD2; v_gene: TRBV6-5; abundance: .; j_gene: TRBJ2-2; CDR3aa: CASNIAGGTNGELFF; CDR3nt: TGTGCCAGCAATATAGCGGGAGGAACAAACGGGGAGCTGTTTTTT
d_gene: .; v_gene: TRBV7-9; abundance: .; j_gene: TRBJ1-1; CDR3aa: CASSPSTVKTEAFF; CDR3nt: TGTGCCAGCAGCCCCTCGACAGTGAAGACTGAAGCTTTCTTT
d_gene: .; v_gene: TRBV6-5; abundance: .; j_gene: TRBJ2-3; CDR3aa: CASSLVPGPTDTQYF; CDR3nt: TGTGCCAGCAGTTTGGTCCCGGGGCCCACAGATACGCAGTATTTT
d_gene: .; v_gene: TRBV21-1; abundance: .; j_gene: TRBJ1-5; CDR3aa: CASSKGTGENQPQHF; CDR3nt: TGTGCCAGCAGCAAAGGGACCGGCGAAAATCAGCCCCAGCATTTT
d_gene: TRBD1; v_gene: TRBV30; abundance: .; j_gene: TRBJ2-7; CDR3aa: CAWSTGGFIYEQYF; CDR3nt: TGTGCCTGGTCCACAGGGGGCTTTATCTACGAGCAGTACTTC
d_gene: .; v_gene: TRBV6-6; abundance: .; j_gene: TRBJ2-2; CDR3aa: CASLIRNTGELFF; CDR3nt: TGTGCCAGCCTTATCAGGAACACCGGGGAGCTGTTTTTT
d_gene: .; v_gene: TRBV28; abundance: .; j_gene: TRBJ1-4; CDR3aa: CASKRNRDEKLFF; CDR3nt: TGTGCCAGCAAAAGAAACCGGGATGAAAAACTGTTTTTT
d_gene: TRBD1; v_gene: TRBV7-2; abundance: .; j_gene: TRBJ2-3; CDR3aa: CASRYRGTGGLDTQYF; CDR3nt: TGTGCCAGCAGATATAGGGGGACAGGGGGGTTAGATACGCAGTATTTT
d_gene: TRBD1; v_gene: TRBV4-3; abundance: many; j_gene: TRBJ1-4; CDR3aa: CASSQKAGTGDEKLFF; CDR3nt: TGCGCCAGCAGCCAAAAGGCGGGGACAGGGGATGAAAAACTGTTTTTT
d_gene: .; v_gene: TRBV9; abundance: few; j_gene: TRBJ1-1; CDR3aa: CASSVVAGMNTEAFF; CDR3nt: TGTGCCAGCAGCGTCGTCGCTGGCATGAACACTGAAGCTTTCTTT
d_gene: .; v_gene: TRBV11-3; abundance: .; j_gene: TRBJ2-7; CDR3aa: CASSPSWGEGYEQYF; CDR3nt: TGTGCCAGCAGTCCGTCCTGGGGTGAAGGTTACGAGCAGTACTTC
d_gene: TRBD1; v_gene: TRBV28; abundance: .; j_gene: TRBJ1-5; CDR3aa: CASSSPGQMGGNQPQHF; CDR3nt: TGTGCCAGCAGTTCGCCGGGACAGATGGGAGGCAATCAGCCCCAGCATTTT
d_gene: .; v_gene: TRBV2; abundance: .; j_gene: TRBJ1-4; CDR3aa: CASTRRDRWPSYEKLFF; CDR3nt: TGTGCCAGTACTCGTCGGGACCGGTGGCCCTCGTATGAAAAACTGTTTTTT
d_gene: .; v_gene: TRBV19; abundance: once; j_gene: TRBJ2-1; CDR3aa: CASSRLGRSSYNEQFF; CDR3nt: TGTGCCAGTAGTCGCCTCGGCCGAAGCTCCTACAATGAGCAGTTCTTC
d_gene: .; v_gene: TRBV6-5; abundance: .; j_gene: TRBJ1-2; CDR3aa: CASRGGLDYGYTF; CDR3nt: TGTGCCAGCAGGGGTGGACTGGACTATGGCTACACCTTC
d_gene: TRBD1; v_gene: TRBV7-9; abundance: once; j_gene: TRBJ1-1; CDR3aa: CASSGQGEAFF; CDR3nt: TGTGCCAGCAGCGGACAGGGTGAAGCTTTCTTT